This T cell receptor (beta chain) appears in the sequencing data of a study of CD8 T cells in Susac syndrome. Germline CDR1 is SGHAT and CDR2 is FQNNGV. J lost 4 bases, V lost 1 base, and 14 bases had no gene match. CDR3 length: 18 residues. The multiple sclerosis control group was made up of treatment-naive patients with stable or active relapsing-remitting disease. Roughly 0.45 to 1 ug RNA was reverse transcribed with random hexamers. TCRdb re-derived calls from the immunoSEQ multiplex PCR reads in MiXCR, one entry per CDR3 protein. The table has about 280,000 distinct CDR3 sequences, 80% to 90% seen once.

The chain couples TRBV11-2 to TRBJ1-2; 8 bases fit TRBD1. The sample was CD8+ T cells from PBMCs. The clonotype comes from a human donor with multiple sclerosis. The DNA for the CDR3 is TGTGCCAGCAGCTTAGTAATGGCAGGGGGCGCCGGCTCCTATGGCTACACCTTC. Translation: CASSLVMAGGAGSYGYTF. Combining the CDR3 with reference TRBV11-2 and TRBJ1-2 gives the whole variable domain EAGVAQSPRYKIIEKRQSVAFWCNPISGHATLYWYQQILGQGPKLLIQFQNNGVVDDSQLPKDRFSAERLKGVDSTLKIQPAKLEDSAVYLCASSLVMAGGAGSYGYTFGSGTRLTVV.